This T cell receptor (beta chain) was obtained from a study of blood T cell repertoires in COVID-19. Study background: Italy, Spain and the United States were the sources of the convalescent and acute COVID-19 samples.

A single count supports this clone. Repertoires were generated with immunoSEQ multiplex PCR, while TCRdb's copy carries only in-frame clones and drops some. Among under 350,000 clones, 86% were seen once, and the ten largest hold about 4.2%. V was pared by 1 base and J by 1 base, with 12 bases between. This CDR3 is 16 amino acids long. Germline-derived CDR1 and CDR2 are SGHRS and YFSETQ. The participants were between roughly 18 and 89 years old and came from under 25 US areas. In assigning cohorts, the study relied on participant-reported clinical history. The specimen was PBMCs or T cells enriched from blood (not recorded which). The origin of this receptor is a middle-aged woman with acute COVID-19. This sequence joins TRBV5-1 and TRBJ1-5; D ambiguous. CDR3 sequence: CASSLLPSESNQPQHF. In nucleotides, the CDR3 is TGCGCCAGCAGCTTGTTGCCTAGTGAGAGCAATCAGCCCCAGCATTTT.